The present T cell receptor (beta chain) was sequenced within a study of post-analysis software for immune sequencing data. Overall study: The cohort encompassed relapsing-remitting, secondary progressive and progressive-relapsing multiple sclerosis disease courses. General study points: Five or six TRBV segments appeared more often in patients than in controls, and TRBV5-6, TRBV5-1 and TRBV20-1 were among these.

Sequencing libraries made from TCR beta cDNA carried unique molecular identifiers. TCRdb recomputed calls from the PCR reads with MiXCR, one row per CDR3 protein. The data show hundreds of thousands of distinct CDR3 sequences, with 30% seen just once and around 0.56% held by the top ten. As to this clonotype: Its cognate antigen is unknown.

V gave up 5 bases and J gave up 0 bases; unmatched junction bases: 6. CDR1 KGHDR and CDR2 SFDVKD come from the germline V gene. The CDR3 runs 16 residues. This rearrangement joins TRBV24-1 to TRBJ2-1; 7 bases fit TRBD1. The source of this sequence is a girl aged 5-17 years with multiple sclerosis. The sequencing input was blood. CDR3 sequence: CATSGYRGRSYNEQFF. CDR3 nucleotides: TGTGCCACCAGTGGGTACAGGGGCCGCTCCTACAATGAGCAGTTCTTC.